This entry describes one TCR beta chain. The source of the sample is a study of response to subunit inactivated influenza vaccine. Each CDR3 protein gets one entry after TCRdb re-called the RT-PCR reads with MiXCR. The repertoire holds roughly 500,000 distinct CDR3 sequences, with roughly 25% as singletons. V gave up 6 bases and J gave up 4 bases; unmatched junction bases: 11. CDR3 length: 14 amino acids. The germline V gene encodes CDR1 DFQATT and CDR2 SNEGSKA (reference sequence). The same data also went into a second study, on T cells expressing NK-cell markers. That source adds: The TCR beta cDNA came from 5'RACE template switching with UMIs. As a fraction of CD8+ T cells, dominant NKG2C+ clonotypes reached about 1.0-7.0% in six donors. These clonotypes also led the CD3+CD56-NKG2C+ fraction in several donors. Nothing established the HCMV specificity of expanded NKG2C+ T cell clones.

The receptor was derived from a man in his forties or fifties who received an inactivated influenza vaccine. The gene calls are TRBV20-1 and TRBJ2-5, with 7 bases aligning to TRBD1. The sequencing here drew on CD4+ T cells sorted from PBMCs, taken 11 to 12 days after vaccination. In nucleotides, the CDR3 is TGCAGTGCCAAAAGGGGGCGGCGTGGAGAGACCCAGTACTTC. Amino acid sequence: CSAKRGRRGETQYF.